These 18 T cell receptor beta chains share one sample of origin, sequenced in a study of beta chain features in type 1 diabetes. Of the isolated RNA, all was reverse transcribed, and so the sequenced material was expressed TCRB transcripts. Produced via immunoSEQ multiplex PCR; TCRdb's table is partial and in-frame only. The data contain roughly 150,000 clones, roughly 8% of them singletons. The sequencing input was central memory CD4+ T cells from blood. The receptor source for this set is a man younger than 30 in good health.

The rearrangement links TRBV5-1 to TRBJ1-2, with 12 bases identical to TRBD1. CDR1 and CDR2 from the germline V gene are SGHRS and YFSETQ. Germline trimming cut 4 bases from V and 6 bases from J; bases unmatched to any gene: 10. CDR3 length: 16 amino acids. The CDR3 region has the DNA TGCGCCAGCAGCCTAAGCCGGGACAGGGGGCTGGATGGCTACACCTTC. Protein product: CASSLSRDRGLDGYTF.

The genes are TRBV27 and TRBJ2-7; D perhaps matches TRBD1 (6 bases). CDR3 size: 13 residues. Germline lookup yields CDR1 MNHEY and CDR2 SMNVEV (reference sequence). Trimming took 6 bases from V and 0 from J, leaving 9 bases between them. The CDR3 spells CASSRRGSYEQYF. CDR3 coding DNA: TGTGCCAGCAGCCGCAGGGGCTCCTACGAGCAGTACTTC.

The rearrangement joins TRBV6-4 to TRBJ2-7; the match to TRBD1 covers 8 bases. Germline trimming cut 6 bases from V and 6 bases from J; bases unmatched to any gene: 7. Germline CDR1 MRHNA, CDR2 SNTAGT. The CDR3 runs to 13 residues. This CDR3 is CASSPGQGREQYF. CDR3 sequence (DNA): TGTGCCAGCAGCCCCGGACAGGGCCGCGAGCAGTACTTC.

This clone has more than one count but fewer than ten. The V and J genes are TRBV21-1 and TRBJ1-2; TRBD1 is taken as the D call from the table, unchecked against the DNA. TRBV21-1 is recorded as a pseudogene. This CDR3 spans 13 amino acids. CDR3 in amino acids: CASTRGRDYGYTF. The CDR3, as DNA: TGTGCCAGCACCAGGGGTCGAGACTATGGCTACACCTTC.

DNA of the CDR3: TGCAGCGCGACAGGGGACAATCAGCCCCAGCATTTT. As protein: CSATGDNQPQHF. J is TRBJ1-5 and V is TRBV29-1, with 8 bases identical to TRBD1. Germline V gene lookup returns CDR1 SQVTM and CDR2 ANQGSEA. The CDR3 runs to 12 residues. With V trimmed by 7 bases and J by 3 bases, 2 bases remained unmatched.

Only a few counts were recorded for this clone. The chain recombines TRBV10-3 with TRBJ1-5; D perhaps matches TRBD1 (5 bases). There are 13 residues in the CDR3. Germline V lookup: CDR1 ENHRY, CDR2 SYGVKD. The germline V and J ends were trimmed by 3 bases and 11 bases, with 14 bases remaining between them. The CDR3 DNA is TGTGCCATCAGTGAAGAAGAGGGACTTTCCCAGCATTTT. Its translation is CAISEEEGLSQHF.

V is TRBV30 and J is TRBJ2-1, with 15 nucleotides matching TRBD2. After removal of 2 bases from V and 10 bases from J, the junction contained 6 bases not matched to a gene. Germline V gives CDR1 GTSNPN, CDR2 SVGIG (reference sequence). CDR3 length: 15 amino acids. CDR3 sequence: CAWSLGLAGGQEQFF. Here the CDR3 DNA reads TGTGCCTGGAGTCTGGGACTAGCGGGAGGTCAGGAGCAGTTCTTC.

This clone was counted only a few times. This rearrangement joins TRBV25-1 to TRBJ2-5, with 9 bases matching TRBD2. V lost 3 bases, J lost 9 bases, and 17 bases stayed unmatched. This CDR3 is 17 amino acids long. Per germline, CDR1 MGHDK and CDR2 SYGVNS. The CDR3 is CASSESGGSPTEAAQYF. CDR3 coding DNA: TGTGCCAGCAGTGAGAGCGGGGGGTCCCCAACCGAGGCAGCCCAGTACTTC.

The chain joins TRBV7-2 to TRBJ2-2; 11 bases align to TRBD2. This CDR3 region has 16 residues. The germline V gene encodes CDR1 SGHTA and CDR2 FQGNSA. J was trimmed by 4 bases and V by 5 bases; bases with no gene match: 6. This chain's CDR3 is CASSALAGEATGELFF. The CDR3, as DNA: TGTGCCAGCAGCGCACTAGCGGGAGAAGCCACCGGGGAGCTGTTTTTT.

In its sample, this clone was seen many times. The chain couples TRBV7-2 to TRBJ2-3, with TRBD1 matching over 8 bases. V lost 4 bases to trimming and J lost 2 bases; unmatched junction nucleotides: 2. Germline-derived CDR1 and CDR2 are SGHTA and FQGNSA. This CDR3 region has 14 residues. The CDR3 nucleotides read TGTGCCAGCAGCTGGGACAGGTCCACAGATACGCAGTATTTT. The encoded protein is CASSWDRSTDTQYF.

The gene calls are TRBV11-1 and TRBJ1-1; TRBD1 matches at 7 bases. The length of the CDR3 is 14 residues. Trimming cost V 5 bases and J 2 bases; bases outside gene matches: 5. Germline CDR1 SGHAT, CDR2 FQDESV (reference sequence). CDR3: CASSKGQINTEAFF. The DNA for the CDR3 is TGTGCCAGCAGCAAGGGACAGATTAACACTGAAGCTTTCTTT.

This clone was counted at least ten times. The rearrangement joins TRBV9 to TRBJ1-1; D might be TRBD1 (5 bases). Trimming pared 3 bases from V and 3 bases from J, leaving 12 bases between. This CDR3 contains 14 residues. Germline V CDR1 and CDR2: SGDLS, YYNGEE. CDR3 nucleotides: TGTGCCAGCAGCGGCCGACAGCCCGACACTGAAGCTTTCTTT. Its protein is CASSGRQPDTEAFF. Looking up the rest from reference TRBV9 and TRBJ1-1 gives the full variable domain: DSGVTQTPKHLITATGQRVTLRCSPRSGDLSVYWYQQSLDQGLQFLIQYYNGEERAKGNILERFSAQQFPDLHSELNLSSLELGDSALYFCASSGRQPDTEAFFGQGTRLTVV.

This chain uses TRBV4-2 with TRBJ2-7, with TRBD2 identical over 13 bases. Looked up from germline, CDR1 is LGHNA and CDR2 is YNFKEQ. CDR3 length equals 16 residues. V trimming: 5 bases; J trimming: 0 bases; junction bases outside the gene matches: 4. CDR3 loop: CASSLLAGGPSYEQYF. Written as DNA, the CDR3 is TGTGCCAGCAGCTTACTAGCGGGAGGGCCCTCCTACGAGCAGTACTTC.

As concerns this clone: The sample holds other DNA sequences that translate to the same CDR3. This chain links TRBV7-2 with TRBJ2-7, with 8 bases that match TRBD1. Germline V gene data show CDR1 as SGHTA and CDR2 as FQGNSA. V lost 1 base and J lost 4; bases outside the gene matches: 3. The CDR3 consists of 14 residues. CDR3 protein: CASSLGTGSYEQYF. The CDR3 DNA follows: TGTGCCAGCAGCTTAGGGACAGGGAGTTACGAGCAGTACTTC.

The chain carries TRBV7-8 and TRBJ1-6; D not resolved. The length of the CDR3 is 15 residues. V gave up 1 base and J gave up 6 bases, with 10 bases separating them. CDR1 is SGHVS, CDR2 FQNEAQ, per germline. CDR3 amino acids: CASSLELRVNSPLHF. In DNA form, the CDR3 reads TGTGCCAGCAGCTTAGAGCTGAGAGTTAATTCACCCCTCCACTTT.

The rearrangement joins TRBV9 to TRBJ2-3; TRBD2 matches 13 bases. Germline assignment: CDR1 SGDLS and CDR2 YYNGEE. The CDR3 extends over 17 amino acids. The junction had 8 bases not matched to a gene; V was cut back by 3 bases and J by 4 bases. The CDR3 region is CASSEPSGLAGADTQYF. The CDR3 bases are TGTGCCAGCAGCGAGCCCAGTGGACTAGCGGGGGCAGATACGCAGTATTTT. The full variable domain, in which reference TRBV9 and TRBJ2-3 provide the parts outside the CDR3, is DSGVTQTPKHLITATGQRVTLRCSPRSGDLSVYWYQQSLDQGLQFLIQYYNGEERAKGNILERFSAQQFPDLHSELNLSSLELGDSALYFCASSEPSGLAGADTQYFGPGTRLTVL.

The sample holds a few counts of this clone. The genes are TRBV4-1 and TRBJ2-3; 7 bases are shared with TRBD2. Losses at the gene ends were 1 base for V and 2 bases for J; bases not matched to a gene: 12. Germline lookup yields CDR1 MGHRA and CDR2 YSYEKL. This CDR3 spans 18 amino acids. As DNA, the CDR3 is TGCGCCAGCAGCCAAGTAAGACCGGGACTAAGATTCACAGATACGCAGTATTTT. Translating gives CASSQVRPGLRFTDTQYF.

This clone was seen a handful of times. The CDR3 DNA reads TGTGCCAGCAGCGCCCGGACAGGGGATCAGCCCCAGCATTTT. This encodes CASSARTGDQPQHF. The gene calls are TRBV7-2 and TRBJ1-5; 9 nucleotides agree with TRBD1. Per germline, CDR1 SGHTA and CDR2 FQGNSA. The CDR3 has 14 amino acids. The trim removed 5 bases at V and 5 bases at J, leaving 4 bases unmatched.